The clone carrying this TCR beta chain was recorded a few times. The antigen remains unidentified. This specimen belongs to a study of identical twins. The study, taken as a whole, reports: Fewer insertions were carried by abundant cord blood beta clonotypes, but none was seen in memory repertoires.

Healthy Caucasians alone served as donors. Each CDR3 protein is one row after TCRdb ran MiXCR on the 5' RACE reads. The table has some 900,000 distinct CDR3 sequences, 9% to 15% seen once. V shed 6 bases, J shed 8 bases, and the junction held 13 bases outside the gene matches. The V gene's germline CDR1 is DFQATT and CDR2 SNEGSKA (reference sequence). This CDR3 region has 14 residues. These data also featured in a second study, about yellow fever vaccine responses in identical twins. That paper notes: Twins reportedly showed a vaccine T cell response that seemed partly convergent and partly personalized.

The sequencing input was PBMCs. This receptor was identified in a woman between 18 and 29 years old in good health. The chain has TRBV20-1 and TRBJ1-5; 7 nucleotides agree with TRBD1. CDR3 nucleotide sequence: TGCAGTGCCGTGGACAGGTCCGGTACGGAGCCCCAGCATTTT. Protein product: CSAVDRSGTEPQHF.